This T cell receptor (beta chain) was recorded in a study of spatial heterogeneity in lung cancer. Within the sample, this clonotype is medium-sized. Its matching antigen is unknown. Time point: sample taken at primary tumor resection. Study outcomes and limitations: Tumors with more nonsynonymous mutations had more expanded intratumoral alpha and beta TCRs.

One entry per CDR3 protein results from TCRdb running MiXCR on the 5' RACE reads. The sample records several thousand distinct CDR3 sequences, around 6.3% being singletons. The source was lung tumor tissue, collected at surgery. The sequence came from a male donor with early-stage non-small cell lung cancer.

The CDR3 reads CASSLEQGPYGYTF. CDR3 nucleotides: TGTGCCAGCAGCTTGGAACAGGGGCCCTATGGCTACACCTTC. J is TRBJ1-2 and V is TRBV5-4, with 7 bases aligning to TRBD1. CDR3 length: 14 amino acids. Germline V CDR1 and CDR2: SGHNT, YYREEE (reference sequence). V lost 0 bases, J lost 4 bases, and 3 bases stayed unmatched.